A single sample is the source of the 30 T cell receptor beta chains below, sequenced in a study of cytomegalovirus exposure and HLA in healthy donors. PCR primers comprised 60 Vbeta and 13 Jbeta primers. Libraries were prepared by immunoSEQ multiplex PCR; TCRdb keeps only in-frame clonotypes and omits some of them. The sample consists of around 140,000 clones, approximately 77% of them appearing once. The sample taken for sequencing was PBMCs. Receptor source: a woman aged 55-70 years in good health and CMV-seronegative.

The CDR3 reads CASSADLVGAFVSNQPQHF. CDR3 nucleotides: TGTGCCAGCAGTGCCGACCTGGTGGGAGCTTTCGTTAGCAATCAGCCCCAGCATTTT. The chain has TRBV6-1 and TRBJ1-5, with D uncertain. The V gene's germline CDR1 is MNHNS and CDR2 SASEGT. The CDR3 spans 19 residues. Trimming removed 4 bases at V and 0 bases at J, with 22 bases between.

In this sample, this clone turned up once. The chain joins TRBV7-9 to TRBJ1-1, with 9 bases lining up with TRBD1. J lost 1 base, V lost 3 bases, and 0 bases had no gene match. This CDR3 has 14 residues. Germline CDR1 is SEHNR and CDR2 is FQNEAQ (reference sequence). The CDR3 sequence: CASSLGQGNTEAFF. DNA of the CDR3: TGTGCCAGCAGCTTGGGACAGGGGAACACTGAAGCTTTCTTT. Based on the CDR3 plus reference TRBV7-9 and TRBJ1-1, the full variable domain is DTGVSQNPRHKITKRGQNVTFRCDPISEHNRLYWYRQTLGQGPEFLTYFQNEAQLEKSRLLSDRFSAERPKGSFSTLEIQRTEQGDSAMYLCASSLGQGNTEAFFGQGTRLTVV.

The rearrangement links TRBV5-1 to TRBJ2-5; TRBD2 agrees at 10 bases. Germline CDR1 and CDR2: SGHRS and YFSETQ. CDR3 length equals 15 residues. The trim removed 4 bases at V and 4 bases at J, leaving 7 bases unmatched. The CDR3: CASSLSGGPGETQYF. The CDR3 region has the DNA TGCGCCAGCAGCCTTAGCGGGGGGCCCGGAGAGACCCAGTACTTC.

This clone has just one count. The V and J genes are TRBV28 and TRBJ2-3; 7 nucleotides agree with TRBD2. The CDR3 consists of 12 residues. CDR1 and CDR2 from the germline V gene are MDHEN and SYDVKM. Losses at the gene ends were 10 bases for V and 5 bases for J; bases not matched to a gene: 6. The CDR3 reads CAIGRRVDTQYF. CDR3 DNA: TGTGCCATCGGGAGGCGGGTAGATACGCAGTATTTT.

This clone was detected once. The junction and the germline gene differ at one end; a read error may be behind it. This chain connects TRBV18 to TRBJ2-5; TRBD2 matches at 12 bases. Germline loops: CDR1 KGHSH, CDR2 LQKENI. CDR3 length: 16 amino acids. The CDR3 reads CASSPPGLAGRETQYF. The DNA of the CDR3 is TGTGCCAGCTCCCCACCAGGACTAGCGGGGAGGGAGACCCAGTACTTC.

The chain couples TRBV6-5 to TRBJ2-3, with 7 bases lining up with TRBD2. The CDR3 covers 15 residues. J gave up 3 bases and V 5 bases, and 8 bases lay outside the gene matches. Looked up from germline, CDR1 is MNHEY and CDR2 is SVGAGI. The CDR3 DNA reads as TGTGCCAGCAGTCGGCTAGCGGTTGAAACAGATACGCAGTATTTT. Its translation: CASSRLAVETDTQYF.

The V gene is TRBV19, the J gene TRBJ2-1; D gene ambiguous. V was shortened by 1 base and J by 7 bases, with 2 bases between the two germline ends. Looked up from germline, CDR1 is LNHDA and CDR2 is SQIVND (reference sequence). The CDR3 extends over 11 amino acids. The CDR3 region is CASSIANEQFF. The CDR3 DNA reads TGTGCCAGTAGTATAGCGAATGAGCAGTTCTTC.

The chain links TRBV7-9 to TRBJ1-1, with D possibly matching TRBD1 (6 bases). Germline V gene sequence: CDR1 SEHNR, CDR2 FQNEAQ (reference sequence). The CDR3 contains 14 residues. The ends were cut back, 6 bases at V and 1 base at J, with 12 bases in the middle. This CDR3 reads CASSKGQWNTEAFF. In DNA, the CDR3 is TGTGCCAGCAGTAAAGGACAGTGGAACACTGAAGCTTTCTTT.

The chain recombines TRBV7-3 with TRBJ2-3; TRBD2 agrees at 12 bases. Trimming took 2 bases from V and 5 from J; bases not matched to a gene: 11. Germline V gene lookup returns CDR1 SGHTA and CDR2 FQGTGA. The CDR3 is 18 residues long. Here the CDR3 DNA reads TGTGCCAGCAGCTTACTGCCACCTAGCGGGAGGGGGGTAGATACGCAGTATTTT. Its translation: CASSLLPPSGRGVDTQYF.

This clone was seen only once. The chain links TRBV19 to TRBJ2-1; 9 bases align to TRBD2. The CDR3 is made up of 15 amino acids. CDR1 is LNHDA and CDR2 is SQIVND in the germline V gene (reference sequence). V lost 7 bases, J lost 6 bases, and 10 bases stayed unmatched. The CDR3 region has the DNA TGTGCCAGTATCCCCCCGGCGGGGGGGCTCAATGAGCAGTTCTTC. This codes for CASIPPAGGLNEQFF.

The genes are TRBV6-5 and TRBJ2-3; unclear D gene. CDR1 is MNHEY, CDR2 SVGAGI, per germline. This CDR3 is built from 13 residues. V shed 6 bases and J shed 0 bases, with 7 bases lying between them. The DNA for the CDR3 is TGTGCCAGCAGCCCGTTTAGCACAGATACGCAGTATTTT. Its translation is CASSPFSTDTQYF.

Concerning this clone itself: One junction end does not reproduce the germline sequence, and a read error may be involved. V gene TRBV5-1 combines with J gene TRBJ2-5; 12 positions match TRBD2. From germline, CDR1 is SGHRS and CDR2 YFSETQ. The CDR3 covers 15 residues. CDR3 sequence: CASSLGLAGGPSTDF. The CDR3 DNA reads as TGCGCCAGCAGCTTGGGGCTAGCGGGGGGGCCTTCCACTGACTTC.

This clone was observed once. Other DNA variants within this sample encode the same CDR3. The V gene is TRBV15, the J gene TRBJ1-4; weak D call: TRBD1 (6 bases). The V and J ends lost 0 bases and 6 bases respectively, with 14 bases between them. The V gene's germline CDR1 is LNHNV and CDR2 YYDKDF (reference sequence). The CDR3 covers 16 residues. The CDR3 DNA follows: TGTGCCACCAGCAGAGATAGGGGGTCGGGCCATGAAAAACTGTTTTTT. Translating it yields CATSRDRGSGHEKLFF. Filled out from reference TRBV15 and TRBJ1-4, the complete variable domain reads DAMVIQNPRYQVTQFGKPVTLSCSQTLNHNVMYWYQQKSSQAPKLLFHYYDKDFNNEADTPDNFQSRRPNTSFCFLDIRSPGLGDTAMYLCATSRDRGSGHEKLFFGSGTQLSVL.

V is TRBV19 and J is TRBJ2-5, with 9 bases fitting TRBD2. After removal of 5 bases from V and 0 bases from J, the junction contained 10 bases not matched to a gene. The CDR3 is 17 residues long. CDR1 LNHDA and CDR2 SQIVND come from the germline V gene (reference sequence). The CDR3 DNA reads as TGTGCCAGTAGTTTTGGTGGAATAGCGGGAGACCAAGAGACCCAGTACTTC. Its protein is CASSFGGIAGDQETQYF. Complete variable domain (other parts from reference TRBV19 and TRBJ2-5): DGGITQSPKYLFRKEGQNVTLSCEQNLNHDAMYWYRQDPGQGLRLIYYSQIVNDFQKGDIAEGYSVSREKKESFPLTVTSAQKNPTAFYLCASSFGGIAGDQETQYFGPGTRLLVL.

The chain is built from TRBV30 and TRBJ1-6, with 9 bases that match TRBD1. This CDR3 region has 14 residues. Looked up from germline, CDR1 is GTSNPN and CDR2 is SVGIG (reference sequence). Trimming at V came to 0 bases and at J to 10 bases, leaving 4 bases not matched to a gene. Here the CDR3 reads CAWSVQGARSPLHF. CDR3 nucleotide sequence: TGTGCCTGGAGTGTACAGGGGGCACGATCACCCCTCCACTTT. The full variable domain, in which reference TRBV30 and TRBJ1-6 provide the parts outside the CDR3, is SQTIHQWPATLVQPVGSPLSLECTVEGTSNPNLYWYRQAAGRGLQLLFYSVGIGQISSEVPQNLSASRPQDRQFILSSKKLLLSDSGFYLCAWSVQGARSPLHFGNGTRLTVT.

This rearrangement joins TRBV5-1 to TRBJ2-7, with 7 bases that match TRBD1. With 4 bases clipped from V and 2 bases from J, the junction kept 9 bases outside the gene matches. This CDR3 spans 15 amino acids. The V gene's germline CDR1 is SGHRS and CDR2 YFSETQ. CDR3 DNA: TGCGCCAGCAGCCAGGCCGGGACAGCCACCTACGAGCAGTACTTC. Amino acid sequence: CASSQAGTATYEQYF.

The CDR3 sequence is CASSRHYEQYF. CDR3 sequence (DNA): TGTGCCAGCAGCCGACATTACGAGCAGTACTTC. J is TRBJ2-7 and V is TRBV7-9; D is unclear. The V end was cut by 5 bases, the J end by 4 bases, with 6 bases between. CDR3 length: 11 amino acids. The germline CDR1 and CDR2 sequences are SEHNR and FQNEAQ (reference sequence). The full variable domain, its missing parts supplied by reference TRBV7-9 and TRBJ2-7, is DTGVSQNPRHKITKRGQNVTFRCDPISEHNRLYWYRQTLGQGPEFLTYFQNEAQLEKSRLLSDRFSAERPKGSFSTLEIQRTEQGDSAMYLCASSRHYEQYFGPGTRLTVT.

This chain joins TRBV11-2 and TRBJ2-2, with D tentatively TRBD1 (6 bases). Germline CDR1 SGHAT, CDR2 FQNNGV. CDR3 length equals 15 residues. V was cut by 5 bases and J by 4 bases, with 14 bases left in between. This chain's CDR3 is CASSNNRVGTGELFF. The CDR3 DNA is TGTGCCAGCAGCAACAACAGGGTTGGCACCGGGGAGCTGTTTTTT.

V gene TRBV2 combines with J gene TRBJ2-3; 7 nucleotides match TRBD2. The ends lost 2 bases at V and 2 bases at J; junction bases unmatched: 7. The CDR3 runs to 16 residues. Germline loops: CDR1 SNHLY, CDR2 FYNNEI. CDR3 DNA sequence: TGTGCCAGCAGTGAATGGGCTAGCGGACCCACAGATACGCAGTATTTT. Translated: CASSEWASGPTDTQYF.

This rearrangement joins TRBV19 to TRBJ1-4; perhaps TRBD1 as D (6 bases). The CDR3 length is 16 residues. V was clipped by 6 bases and J by 7 bases, with 21 bases between them. CDR1 is LNHDA and CDR2 is SQIVND in the germline V gene (reference sequence). This chain's CDR3 is CASRGAGSPLREKLFF. For the CDR3, the DNA is TGTGCCAGTAGGGGGGCCGGCAGTCCACTTCGTGAAAAACTGTTTTTT.

V is TRBV27 and J is TRBJ2-7; D is ambiguous. Deletions cut 3 bases from V and 5 bases from J, with 11 bases between. The CDR3 spans 13 residues. Germline CDR1 reads MNHEY; CDR2 reads SMNVEV (reference sequence). CDR3 loop: CASSFLPVHEQYF. CDR3 bases: TGTGCCAGCAGTTTTCTTCCGGTCCACGAGCAGTACTTC.

CDR3 coding DNA: TGTGCCAGCAGTTTATTGGGACTGCAGGGGGGAGCTTTCTTT. As protein: CASSLLGLQGGAFF. The chain carries TRBV28 and TRBJ1-1; TRBD1 matches 7 bases. The CDR3 loop spans 14 amino acids. Germline-derived CDR1 and CDR2 are MDHEN and SYDVKM. The trim removed 1 base at V and 10 bases at J, leaving 9 bases unmatched.

J is TRBJ2-7 and V is TRBV21-1; the table names TRBD2, a call not compared with the DNA. TRBV21-1 has pseudogene status. CDR3 length: 17 residues. The CDR3 reads CASRGRLAGATIIVQYF. The CDR3 coding sequence is TGTGCCAGCAGGGGTCGGCTAGCGGGAGCTACGATTATTGTGCAGTACTTC.

The sample holds a few counts of this clone. This chain links TRBV28 with TRBJ1-2; D gene unclear. V lost 1 base to trimming and J lost 6 bases, with 9 bases between them. The germline V gene has CDR1 MDHEN and CDR2 SYDVKM. CDR3 length: 13 amino acids. CDR3 sequence reads: CASSLLPLDGYTF. The CDR3 DNA follows: TGTGCCAGCAGTTTATTGCCCTTAGATGGCTACACCTTC.

V gene TRBV27 combines with J gene TRBJ2-3; 11 positions match TRBD2. CDR1 MNHEY and CDR2 SMNVEV come from the germline V gene (reference sequence). This CDR3 is 16 amino acids long. The trim removed 5 bases at V and 0 bases at J, leaving 4 bases unmatched. The CDR3 sequence is CASSPGLAASTDTQYF. DNA for the CDR3: TGTGCCAGCAGTCCGGGACTAGCGGCAAGCACAGATACGCAGTATTTT.

The chain employs TRBV6-1 and TRBJ2-7; 8 nucleotides line up with TRBD1. The germline gives CDR1 MNHNS, CDR2 SASEGT. The CDR3 extends over 12 amino acids. V lost 5 bases, J lost 4 bases, and 1 base stayed unmatched. CDR3 protein: CASSTGGYEQYF. The DNA of the CDR3 is TGTGCCAGCAGTACAGGGGGATACGAGCAGTACTTC.

V usage is TRBV29-1 and J usage is TRBJ1-1, with D hard to call. V lost 4 bases and J lost 2, with 8 bases in between. Looked up from germline, CDR1 is SQVTM and CDR2 is ANQGSEA. This CDR3 spans 12 amino acids. CDR3 region: CSVVRPNTEAFF. The CDR3 DNA sequence: TGCAGCGTTGTGCGCCCTAACACTGAAGCTTTCTTT.

The genes are TRBV27 and TRBJ1-5; D not certain. With 8 bases removed from V and 6 bases from J, the gap between germline ends came to 17 bases. Per germline, CDR1 MNHEY and CDR2 SMNVEV (reference sequence). This CDR3 spans 14 amino acids. For the CDR3, the DNA is TGTGCCAGCGCCCCCCTTGGTATGAGTCAGCCCCAGCATTTT. Translated: CASAPLGMSQPQHF.

This rearrangement joins TRBV28 to TRBJ1-2, with TRBD1 matching 7 bases. The CDR3 sequence is 13 residues long. CDR1 MDHEN and CDR2 SYDVKM come from the germline V gene. V was clipped by 6 bases and J by 8 bases; unmatched bases: 9. In nucleotides, the CDR3 is TGTGCCAGCAGCACACAGGGGATGAGGGGCTACACCTTC. Its translation is CASSTQGMRGYTF.

There are a few counts of this clone. Additional DNA sequences in this sample encode the identical CDR3. This sequence joins TRBV27 and TRBJ2-7, with 9 positions matching TRBD1. Germline lookup yields CDR1 MNHEY and CDR2 SMNVEV (reference sequence). V shed 8 bases, J shed 5 bases, and the junction held 16 bases outside the gene matches. The CDR3 runs 16 residues. DNA for the CDR3: TGTGCCAGCCGAAACTCCGGGACAGGGAGGACCCACGAGCAGTACTTC. Its translation is CASRNSGTGRTHEQYF.